The 30 T cell receptor beta chains presented below share a single source sample, sequenced in a study of blood T cell repertoires in COVID-19. Assay: immunoSEQ multiplex PCR; the TCRdb copy retains only in-frame clones and omits some. The sample has about 140,000 clones, around 86% seen once. Sequencing was done on a sample of peripheral blood. These receptors were obtained from a woman older than 75 with acute or convalescent COVID-19.

There are a few counts of this clone. The chain links TRBV3-1 (or the pseudogene TRBV3-2) to TRBJ1-5; 7 nucleotides match TRBD1. V lost 0 bases to trimming and J lost 7 bases; unmatched junction nucleotides: 6. The CDR3 has 15 residues. CDR1 is LGHDT and CDR2 is YNNKEL in the germline V gene (reference sequence). CDR3 in amino acids: CASSQDDRVRQPQHF. DNA for the CDR3: TGTGCCAGCAGCCAAGATGACAGGGTGCGACAGCCCCAGCATTTT.

The rearrangement links TRBV7-2 to TRBJ1-2; TRBD1 might be the D (6 bases). V was clipped by 5 bases and J by 2 bases, with 12 bases between them. The CDR3 covers 14 residues. Germline V lookup: CDR1 SGHTA, CDR2 FQGNSA. CDR3 coding DNA: TGTGCCAGCAGCCCGAAGGGGGTAAACTATGGCTACACCTTC. Its translation: CASSPKGVNYGYTF.

The genes are TRBV5-1 and TRBJ2-5; unclear D gene. CDR1 is SGHRS and CDR2 is YFSETQ in the germline V gene. V lost 0 bases to trimming and J lost 2 bases, with 14 bases between them. The CDR3 totals 16 residues. This chain's CDR3 is CASSLENGIGQETQYF. The CDR3 DNA is TGCGCCAGCAGCTTGGAGAACGGTATCGGGCAAGAGACCCAGTACTTC.

The chain links TRBV15 to TRBJ2-4; 7 positions agree with TRBD2. The length of the CDR3 is 16 residues. The junction had 8 bases not matched to a gene; V was cut back by 0 bases and J by 6 bases. Germline values: CDR1 LNHNV, CDR2 YYDKDF (reference sequence). The CDR3 protein is CATSRDPPASGNIQYF. As DNA, the CDR3 is TGTGCCACCAGCAGAGACCCCCCGGCTAGCGGAAACATTCAGTACTTC.

The V call is TRBV19, the J call TRBJ2-5; D might be TRBD2 (5 bases). The germline V gene has CDR1 LNHDA and CDR2 SQIVND (reference sequence). The CDR3 extends over 15 amino acids. V shed 4 bases and J shed 5 bases, with 17 bases lying between them. The CDR3: CASSTPRGIGETQYF. In DNA form, the CDR3 reads TGTGCCAGTAGTACCCCGAGAGGGATCGGGGAGACCCAGTACTTC.

The rearrangement joins TRBV10-3 to TRBJ2-1, with D perhaps matching TRBD1 (6 bases). V lost 9 bases and J 12 bases, leaving 27 bases between the germline ends. The CDR3 extends over 15 amino acids. The germline V gene has CDR1 ENHRY and CDR2 SYGVKD. The chain's CDR3 is CAIRDRPSSLMGQFF. The CDR3 coding sequence is TGTGCCATTCGCGACAGGCCGAGTAGTTTAATGGGGCAGTTCTTC.

The chain has TRBV18 and TRBJ2-7; D not certain. Germline V gene sequence: CDR1 KGHSH, CDR2 LQKENI. This CDR3 region has 12 residues. The V and J ends lost 6 bases and 6 bases respectively, with 12 bases between them. Here the CDR3 DNA reads TGTGCCAGCTCGCGGCGAGGTCTCGAGCAGTACTTC. Protein: CASSRRGLEQYF.

V usage is TRBV13 and J usage is TRBJ2-7; the D gene is possibly TRBD2 (6 bases). CDR1 and CDR2 (germline): PRHDT, FYEKMQ (reference sequence). V gave up 5 bases and J gave up 5 bases, with 13 bases separating them. The CDR3 runs to 13 residues. The chain's CDR3 is CASSPRLVDEQYF. The CDR3 DNA is TGTGCCAGCAGCCCCCGACTAGTAGACGAGCAGTACTTC.

V is TRBV18 and J is TRBJ2-7; D may be TRBD1 (6 bases). Germline CDR1 is KGHSH and CDR2 is LQKENI. The CDR3 runs to 16 residues. Between the trimmed V and J ends, which lost 5 bases and 2 bases, there was a span of 19 bases. As DNA, the CDR3 is TGTGCCAGCTCAAAAAAAACAGGGATCAAAACCTACGAGCAGTACTTC. Its translation: CASSKKTGIKTYEQYF.

This clone has a single count. The chain uses TRBV29-1 and TRBJ2-1, with TRBD2 matching over 12 bases. Unmatched junction bases numbered 4, after V lost 8 bases and J lost 2 bases. The CDR3 contains 14 residues. Per germline, CDR1 SQVTM and CDR2 ANQGSEA. CDR3 bases: TGCAGCTCCACTAGCGGGGGGACCTACAATGAGCAGTTCTTC. As protein: CSSTSGGTYNEQFF.

The chain couples TRBV19 to TRBJ2-2, with D possibly being TRBD1 (6 bases). With 1 base removed from V and 9 bases from J, the gap between germline ends came to 9 bases. CDR1 is LNHDA, CDR2 SQIVND, per germline (reference sequence). This CDR3 spans 13 amino acids. CDR3 in amino acids: CASSIGTARELFF. DNA of the CDR3: TGTGCCAGTAGTATAGGGACAGCGCGGGAGCTGTTTTTT.

The genes are TRBV18 and TRBJ1-2; 7 bases are shared with TRBD1. CDR1 and CDR2 (germline): KGHSH, LQKENI. V shed 3 bases and J 2 bases; nucleotides not matched to a gene: 6. This CDR3 has 15 amino acids. CDR3 loop: CASSPRGTANYGYTF. CDR3 DNA: TGTGCCAGCTCACCGCGCGGGACAGCCAACTATGGCTACACCTTC.

The chain carries TRBV5-4 and TRBJ2-1; 7 bases fit TRBD1. The CDR3 extends over 14 amino acids. CDR1 and CDR2 (germline): SGHNT, YYREEE (reference sequence). With V trimmed by 4 bases and J by 6 bases, 7 bases remained unmatched. The CDR3 protein is CASSRQGAGNEQFF. The CDR3 region has the DNA TGTGCCAGCAGCCGACAGGGAGCCGGCAATGAGCAGTTCTTC.

The chain couples TRBV20-1 to TRBJ1-4, with D possibly matching TRBD1 (5 bases). The CDR3 has 15 residues. The germline gives CDR1 DFQATT, CDR2 SNEGSKA (reference sequence). Trimming took 3 bases from V and 7 from J, leaving 18 bases between them. The CDR3 loop reads CSASHGPGRGEKLFF. Here the CDR3 DNA reads TGCAGTGCTAGTCACGGGCCGGGGCGGGGTGAAAAACTGTTTTTT.

This clone was recorded only once. The chain combines TRBV11-2 with TRBJ2-6; D is undetermined. The germline gives CDR1 SGHAT, CDR2 FQNNGV. V was clipped by 5 bases and J by 0 bases, with 14 bases between them. This CDR3 has 17 amino acids. CDR3 protein: CASSLSPMISGANVLTF. The CDR3 region has the DNA TGTGCCAGCAGCCTGAGCCCTATGATCTCTGGGGCCAACGTCCTGACTTTC. Full variable domain (outside the CDR3, taken from reference TRBV11-2 and TRBJ2-6): EAGVAQSPRYKIIEKRQSVAFWCNPISGHATLYWYQQILGQGPKLLIQFQNNGVVDDSQLPKDRFSAERLKGVDSTLKIQPAKLEDSAVYLCASSLSPMISGANVLTFGAGSRLTVL.

This sequence joins TRBV29-1 and TRBJ2-7; 9 nucleotides line up with TRBD2. V gave up 2 bases and J gave up 3 bases; unmatched junction bases: 5. The CDR3 contains 14 residues. Germline CDR1 and CDR2: SQVTM and ANQGSEA. The CDR3: CSVELPSGVYEQYF. In DNA, the CDR3 is TGCAGCGTTGAACTGCCTAGCGGGGTCTACGAGCAGTACTTC.

The V gene is TRBV3-1 (or the pseudogene TRBV3-2), the J gene TRBJ1-1; no firm D call. CDR3 length: 16 residues. Looked up from germline, CDR1 is LGHDT and CDR2 is YNNKEL (reference sequence). Trimming pared 2 bases from V and 5 bases from J, leaving 18 bases between. In nucleotides, the CDR3 is TGTGCCAGCAGCCAAATGCAGGTACTAGTAGGGACTGAAGCTTTCTTT. Amino acids: CASSQMQVLVGTEAFF.

The V gene is TRBV6-4, the J gene TRBJ2-5, with 8 bases lining up with TRBD1. The J segment lost 5 bases and the V segment lost 4 bases, leaving 3 bases of the junction unmatched. CDR1 and CDR2 from the germline V gene are MRHNA and SNTAGT. This CDR3 comprises 13 residues. The CDR3 is CASSVNRGETQYF. The CDR3 bases are TGTGCCAGCAGTGTCAACAGGGGGGAGACCCAGTACTTC.

This chain joins TRBV7-9 and TRBJ1-1, with a tentative D call TRBD1 (5 bases). V lost 7 bases to trimming and J lost 0 bases, with 15 bases between them. This CDR3 has 15 residues. Germline V gives CDR1 SEHNR, CDR2 FQNEAQ (reference sequence). The CDR3 loop reads CASTAGRSVNTEAFF. In nucleotides, the CDR3 is TGTGCCAGCACCGCAGGGCGGTCAGTGAACACTGAAGCTTTCTTT.

The genes are TRBV6-5 and TRBJ1-3; D call uncertain. The V gene lost 6 bases and the J gene lost 4 bases, with 10 bases spanning the gap. The CDR3 sequence is 13 residues long. CDR1 is MNHEY and CDR2 is SVGAGI in the germline V gene. Here the CDR3 reads CASSRGPGNTIYF. The CDR3 nucleotides are TGTGCCAGCAGCCGAGGCCCAGGAAACACCATATATTTT.

The chain has TRBV5-6 and TRBJ1-6, with D uncertain. Germline CDR1 and CDR2: SGHDT and YYEEEE. V was trimmed by 0 bases and J by 10 bases, leaving 11 bases between them. The CDR3 is made up of 14 amino acids. The CDR3 DNA sequence: TGTGCCAGCAGCTTGGGTCCGGGAGTCTCACCCCTCCACTTT. Protein: CASSLGPGVSPLHF.

The genes are TRBV4-2 and TRBJ2-4; no clear D gene. The CDR3 spans 15 residues. The germline gives CDR1 LGHNA, CDR2 YNFKEQ. V was cut by 0 bases and J by 2 bases, with 8 bases left in between. DNA of the CDR3: TGTGCCAGCAGCCAAGAGGCCTCAACCAAAAACATTCAGTACTTC. It specifies CASSQEASTKNIQYF.

Notes on this clone: Different DNA sequences within this sample yield the same CDR3. V is TRBV27 and J is TRBJ2-7; 7 bases match TRBD2. V lost 5 bases, J lost 4 bases, and 11 bases stayed unmatched. Per germline, CDR1 MNHEY and CDR2 SMNVEV (reference sequence). The CDR3 contains 15 residues. In nucleotides, the CDR3 is TGTGCCAGCAGTCCAGGAGGTGCCGGGGGGTACGAGCAGTACTTC. It is translated as CASSPGGAGGYEQYF.

This clone was picked up a small number of times. This chain connects TRBV7-9 to TRBJ2-1; TRBD2 aligns across 8 bases. V was clipped by 4 bases and J by 9 bases; unmatched bases: 2. CDR3 length equals 12 residues. The germline V gene has CDR1 SEHNR and CDR2 FQNEAQ (reference sequence). The CDR3 here is CASSYSGTEQFF. The CDR3 DNA follows: TGTGCCAGCAGCTATAGCGGGACTGAGCAGTTCTTC. The full variable domain, completed using reference TRBV7-9 and TRBJ2-1, is DTGVSQNPRHKITKRGQNVTFRCDPISEHNRLYWYRQTLGQGPEFLTYFQNEAQLEKSRLLSDRFSAERPKGSFSTLEIQRTEQGDSAMYLCASSYSGTEQFFGPGTRLTVL.

This clone was detected only a few times. V gene TRBV5-6 combines with J gene TRBJ1-6, with no clear D. Germline loops: CDR1 SGHDT, CDR2 YYEEEE. The CDR3 loop spans 15 amino acids. V gave up 3 bases and J gave up 4 bases, with 11 bases separating them. As DNA, the CDR3 is TGTGCCAGCAGCTCGGGCAGCGGGTATAATTCACCCCTCCACTTT. Its translation: CASSSGSGYNSPLHF. The variable domain in full, with the rest retrieved from reference TRBV5-6 and TRBJ1-6, is DAGVTQSPTHLIKTRGQQVTLRCSPKSGHDTVSWYQQALGQGPQFIFQYYEEEERQRGNFPDRFSGHQFPNYSSELNVNALLLGDSALYLCASSSGSGYNSPLHFGNGTRLTVT.

This rearrangement joins TRBV10-2 to TRBJ2-2; D is perhaps TRBD2 (6 bases). CDR3 length: 13 amino acids. Trimming stripped 5 bases from V and 6 bases from J, with 10 bases between. Germline V gives CDR1 WSHSY, CDR2 SAAADI. DNA for the CDR3: TGCGCCAGCAGTAACACTAGCCCCGGGGAGCTGTTTTTT. Its translation is CASSNTSPGELFF.

The chain uses TRBV19 and TRBJ2-2; D possibly corresponds to TRBD1 (6 bases). V was trimmed by 7 bases and J by 2 bases, leaving 11 bases between them. The CDR3 has 14 amino acids. Germline CDR1 and CDR2: LNHDA and SQIVND (reference sequence). The CDR3 DNA is TGTGCCAGTACCCCAGGGGCCAACACCGGGGAGCTGTTTTTT. Encoded protein: CASTPGANTGELFF.

This clone was recorded a few times. V and J are TRBV6-5 and TRBJ1-5, with D perhaps matching TRBD1 (5 bases). This CDR3 comprises 11 residues. Germline V gene sequence: CDR1 MNHEY, CDR2 SVGAGI. V lost 5 bases, J lost 9 bases, and 8 bases lay in between. CDR3 sequence reads: CASSRQPPQHF. CDR3 bases: TGTGCCAGCAGTCGACAGCCGCCCCAGCATTTT.

J is TRBJ2-4 and V is TRBV5-4; 13 nucleotides line up with TRBD2. The trim removed 0 bases at V and 7 bases at J, leaving 7 bases unmatched. Per germline, CDR1 SGHNT and CDR2 YYREEE (reference sequence). This CDR3 is 17 amino acids long. The CDR3 DNA follows: TGTGCCAGCAGCTTGGGGACTAGCGGGAGTGCGGCGAACATTCAGTACTTC. Translation gives CASSLGTSGSAANIQYF.

Comments on this clone: The junction and the germline gene differ at one end; a read error may be behind it. The chain is built from TRBV12-3 or TRBV12-4 and TRBJ1-1; no firm D call. The CDR3 is 13 amino acids. The CDR3 region is CASSRTENAEAFF. The CDR3 nucleotides read TGTGCCAGCAGCCGAACCGAGAACGCTGAAGCTTTCTTT.